The T cell receptor beta chain described here comes from a study of T-cell reconstitution after alpha-beta-depleted transplantation in children. Unique molecular identifiers were used to barcode this TCRbeta library. Each CDR3 protein is one row after TCRdb ran MiXCR on the PCR reads. Of about 270,000 distinct CDR3 sequences in the sample, more than 9% were seen once. V was clipped by 6 bases and J by 5 bases, with 14 bases between them. CDR1 and CDR2 (germline): SGHRS, YFSETQ. The CDR3 extends over 13 amino acids. The specimen was PBMCs from the stem cell graft donor, collected from the stem cell graft. This receptor was taken from a human donor who donated a stem cell graft to a child with SCID. The V gene is TRBV5-1, the J gene TRBJ2-5, with D maybe TRBD1 (6 bases). The CDR3 DNA follows: TGCGCCAGCACCCAGGGGCCTCAGGAGACCCAGTACTTC. This sequence encodes CASTQGPQETQYF.